This TCR beta chain was observed in a study of T cells in Graves' hyperthyroidism and ophthalmopathy. Points from the study as a whole: Stable hyperthyroidism and ophthalmopathy were separated using 13 V-J signatures.

Amplified TCR beta CDR3 regions came from RNA transcripts. The TCR CDR3 first-round RT-PCR relied on the HTBI primer set. TCRdb independently ran MiXCR on the multiplex PCR reads; one entry per CDR3 protein. The data contain around 290,000 distinct CDR3 sequences, roughly 13% of them singletons. This clonotype was detected many times. Its antigen is not identified. The CDR3 has 16 amino acids. The junction had 12 bases not matched to a gene; V was cut back by 6 bases and J by 5 bases. The germline V gene has CDR1 SGHAT and CDR2 FQNNGV. The receptor's source is a woman aged 40 to 50 with Graves' hyperthyroidism. V is TRBV11-2 and J is TRBJ2-2, with TRBD2 matching over 7 bases. Sequencing input: blood. CDR3 coding DNA: TGTGCCAGCAGACCCCAGCGGGGCGGTCGGACCGGGGAGCTGTTTTTT. It specifies CASRPQRGGRTGELFF.